This T cell receptor (beta chain) was sequenced during a study of blood T cell repertoires in COVID-19. Study at large: From the United States, Italy and Spain came samples of acute and convalescent COVID-19. PBMCs, B-cell-depleted T cells, or T cells were the source of the cDNA or gDNA that made up the material.

The CDR3 is 15 residues long. The germline V gene has CDR1 MGHRA and CDR2 YSYEKL. V was clipped by 1 base and J by 4 bases, with 10 bases between them. All enrollees were roughly 18 to 89 years old and from roughly 22 US areas. In the original processing: Nucleated cell counts were estimated from reference gene primer amplification. Method: immunoSEQ multiplex PCR; TCRdb's copy keeps in-frame clones and lacks some. V, J and clone size are taken as reported in that table, and D and trimming were inferred from the DNA itself. The table includes about 160,000 clones, 81% detected once. This clone was seen just once.

V usage is TRBV4-1 and J usage is TRBJ1-4; possible D gene TRBD1, 6 bases. The TCR comes from a woman between 35 and 50 years old with acute COVID-19. The sequencing input was PBMCs or T cells enriched from blood (not recorded which). The CDR3 region is CASSQGARGNEKLFF. CDR3 bases: TGCGCCAGCAGCCAAGGGGCCAGGGGTAATGAAAAACTGTTTTTT.